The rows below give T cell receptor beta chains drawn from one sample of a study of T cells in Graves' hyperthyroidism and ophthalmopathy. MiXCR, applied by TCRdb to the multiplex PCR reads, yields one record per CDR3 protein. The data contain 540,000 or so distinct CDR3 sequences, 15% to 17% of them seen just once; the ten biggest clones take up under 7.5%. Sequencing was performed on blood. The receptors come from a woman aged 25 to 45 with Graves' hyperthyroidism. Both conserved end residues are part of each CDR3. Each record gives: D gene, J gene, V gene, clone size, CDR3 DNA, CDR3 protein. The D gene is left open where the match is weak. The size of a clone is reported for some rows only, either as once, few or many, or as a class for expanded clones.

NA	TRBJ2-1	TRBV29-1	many	TGCAGCGTTGAAGAGTTGCCGGCTTTCTCCTACAATGAGCAGTTCTTC	CSVEELPAFSYNEQFF
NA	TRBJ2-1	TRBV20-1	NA	TGCAGTGCTAGAGATGAGGGGACAGCGGGCTCCTACAATGAGCAGTTCTTC	CSARDEGTAGSYNEQFF
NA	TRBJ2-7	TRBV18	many	TGTGCCAGCTCAACCACCCCCTACGAGCAGTACTTC	CASSTTPYEQYF
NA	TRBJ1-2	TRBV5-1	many	TGCGCCAGCAGCTTGGACCCAACCACCCATGGCTACACCTTC	CASSLDPTTHGYTF
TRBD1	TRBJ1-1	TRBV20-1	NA	TGCAGTGCTAGAGATACCGGGACAGGGGAAACTGAAGCTTTCTTT	CSARDTGTGETEAFF
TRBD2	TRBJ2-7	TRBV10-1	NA	TGCGCCAGCAGTGAGTCGAATCTAGCGGGAGGCTACGAGCAGTACTTC	CASSESNLAGGYEQYF
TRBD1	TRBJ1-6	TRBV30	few	TGTGCCTGGAGTGGGTACAGGGGGCTACGTAATTCACCCCTCCACTTT	CAWSGYRGLRNSPLHF
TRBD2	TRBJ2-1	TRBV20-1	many	TGCAGTGCCTACGGGATCCGGGAGGGGTACAATGAGCAGTTCTTC	CSAYGIREGYNEQFF
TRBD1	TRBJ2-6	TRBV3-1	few	TGTGCCAGCAGCCATGAAGGACAGGGAGGTGGGGCCAACGTCCTGACTTTC	CASSHEGQGGGANVLTF
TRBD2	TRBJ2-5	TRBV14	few	TGTGCCAGCAGCCAAGAACGGGGCGGGAGAGGAGAGACCCAGTACTTC	CASSQERGGRGETQYF
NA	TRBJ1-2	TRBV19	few	TGTGCCAGTAGTACGGACCTCTATGGCTACACCTTC	CASSTDLYGYTF
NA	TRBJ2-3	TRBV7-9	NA	TGTGCCAGCAGCCCACCATTGTCAGGGCCCACAGATACGCAGTATTTT	CASSPPLSGPTDTQYF
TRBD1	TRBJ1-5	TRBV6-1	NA	TGTGCCAGCAGACGAGCAGGGACAGGGGTTGGAAAATATAGCAATCAGCCCCAGCATTTT	CASRRAGTGVGKYSNQPQHF
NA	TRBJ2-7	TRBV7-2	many	TGTGCCAGCAGCTCCCAGACATACGAGCAGTACTTC	CASSSQTYEQYF
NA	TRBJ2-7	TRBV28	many	TGTGCCAGCACTCCGCAGGACGCCATCTACGAGCAGTACTTC	CASTPQDAIYEQYF
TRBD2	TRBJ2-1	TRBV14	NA	TGTGCCAGCAGCCCCCAACTAGCGGGATCCAGCTCCTACAATGAGCAGTTCTTC	CASSPQLAGSSSYNEQFF
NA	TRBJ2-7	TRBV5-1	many	TGCGCCAGCAGTTTTGCCATCCTAGATTCCACCGAGCAGTACTTC	CASSFAILDSTEQYF
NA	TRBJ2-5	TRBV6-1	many	TGTGCCAGCAGCACACACCGGGACAATCAAGAGACCCAGTACTTC	CASSTHRDNQETQYF
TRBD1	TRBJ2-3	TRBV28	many	TGTGCCAGCAGTTTACCCCACCTCCGGGACAGGGTATTGGCAGATACGCAGTATTTT	CASSLPHLRDRVLADTQYF
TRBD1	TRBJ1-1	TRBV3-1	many	TGTGCCAGCAGCCTGCCGACAGGGGGGAACACTGAAGCTTTCTTT	CASSLPTGGNTEAFF
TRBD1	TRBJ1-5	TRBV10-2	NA	TGCGCCAGCAGTGTGGAGGGGGCAAGCAATCAGCCCCAGCATTTT	CASSVEGASNQPQHF
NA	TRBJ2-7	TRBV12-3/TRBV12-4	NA	TGTGCCAGCAGTTTGGGACAAACCTACGGGCAGTACTTC	CASSLGQTYGQYF
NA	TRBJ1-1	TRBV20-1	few	TGCAGTGCTAGCCTACGACAGTTAATGAACACTGAAGCTTTCTTT	CSASLRQLMNTEAFF
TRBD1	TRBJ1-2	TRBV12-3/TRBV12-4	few	TGTGCCAGCAGCCCCTCGGACAGGGCCGGTGGCTACACCTTC	CASSPSDRAGGYTF
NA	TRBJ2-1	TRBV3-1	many	TGTGCCAGCAGCCTCCATGGCACGGCCGACCGGAATGAGCAGTTCTTC	CASSLHGTADRNEQFF
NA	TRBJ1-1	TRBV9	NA	TGTGCCAGCAGCGTAGCCCCATCCGGCCCGAACACTGAAGCTTTCTTT	CASSVAPSGPNTEAFF
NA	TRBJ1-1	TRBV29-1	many	TGCAGCGTTCGGAAAAACTTGAACACTGAAGCTTTCTTT	CSVRKNLNTEAFF